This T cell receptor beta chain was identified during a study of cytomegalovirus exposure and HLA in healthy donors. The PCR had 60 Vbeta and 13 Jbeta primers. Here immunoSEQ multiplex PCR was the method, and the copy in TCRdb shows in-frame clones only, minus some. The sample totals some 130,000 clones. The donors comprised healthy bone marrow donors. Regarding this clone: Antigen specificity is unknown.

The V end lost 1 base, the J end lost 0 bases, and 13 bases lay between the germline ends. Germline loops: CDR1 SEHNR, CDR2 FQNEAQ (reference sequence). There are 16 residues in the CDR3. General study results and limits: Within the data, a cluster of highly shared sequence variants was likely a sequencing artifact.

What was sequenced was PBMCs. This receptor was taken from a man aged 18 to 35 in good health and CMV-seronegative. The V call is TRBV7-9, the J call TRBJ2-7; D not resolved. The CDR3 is CASSLDTVSSSYEQYF. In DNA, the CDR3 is TGTGCCAGCAGCTTAGATACAGTCTCGAGCTCCTACGAGCAGTACTTC.